These 10 T cell receptor beta chains came from one sample sequenced in a study of T-cell memory formation after mild COVID-19. TCRdb re-called the 5' RACE reads through MiXCR, storing one row per CDR3 protein. The table records under 110,000 distinct CDR3 sequences, under 15% of them present only once. Material for sequencing was PBMCs or a T cell subset sorted from them (not recorded which). These receptors were taken from an adult woman who had mild COVID-19 (a few samples of this study predate the infection). Cell type and time point are not known.

This clonotype showed up many times. This chain joins TRBV4-3 and TRBJ2-2, with TRBD1 identical over 7 bases. The CDR3 is 14 residues long. Trimming cost V 5 bases and J 4 bases; bases outside gene matches: 4. The germline gives CDR1 LGHNA, CDR2 YSLEER. CDR3 loop: CASSFRTGTGELFF. The CDR3 region has the DNA TGCGCCAGCAGCTTTCGGACAGGCACCGGGGAGCTGTTTTTT.

This clonotype was counted a few times. This chain joins TRBV5-1 and TRBJ2-7; D may match TRBD1 or TRBD2 (5 bases each). Germline V lookup: CDR1 SGHRS, CDR2 YFSETQ. V lost 4 bases and J lost 2, with 13 bases in between. This CDR3 contains 14 residues. As DNA, the CDR3 is TGCGCCAGCAGCATAGGGGACGGGCCCTACGAGCAGTACTTC. It codes for CASSIGDGPYEQYF.

This clonotype appeared a few times. J is TRBJ2-1 and V is TRBV4-1; maybe TRBD2 (5 bases). Between the trimmed V and J ends, which lost 5 bases and 12 bases, there was a span of 20 bases. From germline, CDR1 is MGHRA and CDR2 YSYEKL. The length of the CDR3 is 14 residues. This chain's CDR3 is CASSARDKGLGQFF. CDR3 bases: TGCGCCAGCAGCGCACGGGATAAAGGGTTGGGGCAGTTCTTC.

Notes on this clonotype: Being one base from a much bigger clone, this may be a read error. V is TRBV5-1 and J is TRBJ2-7, with 8 bases that match TRBD1. V trimming: 4 bases; J trimming: 3 bases; junction bases outside the gene matches: 9. The CDR3 has 15 amino acids. Germline values: CDR1 SGHRS, CDR2 YFSETQ. In DNA form, the CDR3 reads TGCGCCAGCAGCAGCTGGACAGGGAGTTACTACGAGCAGTACTTC. Its protein product is CASSSWTGSYYEQYF.

V usage is TRBV6-1 and J usage is TRBJ2-7, with D possibly matching TRBD2 (5 bases). Trimming removed 8 bases from V and 3 bases from J, with 17 bases in between. The CDR3 runs 14 residues. CDR1 is MNHNS and CDR2 is SASEGT in the germline V gene. CDR3 amino acids: CASRWTNEGYEQYF. The CDR3 DNA follows: TGTGCCAGCCGGTGGACCAACGAGGGCTACGAGCAGTACTTC.

The sample holds a few counts of this clonotype. The chain links TRBV7-9 to TRBJ2-7; D not certain. V lost 5 bases and J lost 2, with 7 bases in between. The germline V gene encodes CDR1 SEHNR and CDR2 FQNEAQ (reference sequence). This CDR3 has 12 amino acids. The CDR3 DNA sequence: TGTGCCAGCAGCCCGAACACCTACGAGCAGTACTTC. This codes for CASSPNTYEQYF. The variable domain in full, with the rest retrieved from reference TRBV7-9 and TRBJ2-7, is DTGVSQNPRHKITKRGQNVTFRCDPISEHNRLYWYRQTLGQGPEFLTYFQNEAQLEKSRLLSDRFSAERPKGSFSTLEIQRTEQGDSAMYLCASSPNTYEQYFGPGTRLTVT.

This clonotype was counted between two and nine times. This chain joins TRBV24-1 and TRBJ2-5; the D gene is possibly TRBD2 (7 bases). Trimming took off 5 bases at V and 0 bases at J, with 15 bases between the two ends. The germline gives CDR1 KGHDR, CDR2 SFDVKD. The CDR3 is made up of 16 amino acids. In DNA, the CDR3 is TGTGCCACCAGTGGGACAGCGGGGTGGGACCAAGAGACCCAGTACTTC. Translated: CATSGTAGWDQETQYF.

The chain is built from TRBV7-8 and TRBJ2-1, with D maybe TRBD1 (6 bases). CDR1 and CDR2 from the germline V gene are SGHVS and FQNEAQ. The CDR3 consists of 12 residues. V shed 5 bases and J shed 10 bases, with 12 bases lying between them. The CDR3 nucleotides are TGTGCCAGCAGCCTCCAGGGGCCCGAGCAGTTCTTC. Residues: CASSLQGPEQFF.

The chain uses TRBV7-9 and TRBJ1-1; D remains ambiguous. This CDR3 region has 12 residues. The germline gives CDR1 SEHNR, CDR2 FQNEAQ (reference sequence). Trimming cost V 6 bases and J 7 bases, with 12 bases left between them. CDR3 sequence (DNA): TGTGCCAGCAGTTACAGTGGGGTTGAAGCTTTCTTT. It translates to CASSYSGVEAFF.

This clonotype has more than one count but fewer than ten. V and J are TRBV29-1 and TRBJ2-1; D remains unclear. This CDR3 region has 12 residues. Germline CDR1 is SQVTM and CDR2 is ANQGSEA. V lost 5 bases and J lost 2, with 7 bases in between. The CDR3 loop is CSVYGAYNEQFF. The CDR3 nucleotides read TGCAGCGTTTACGGAGCCTACAATGAGCAGTTCTTC.